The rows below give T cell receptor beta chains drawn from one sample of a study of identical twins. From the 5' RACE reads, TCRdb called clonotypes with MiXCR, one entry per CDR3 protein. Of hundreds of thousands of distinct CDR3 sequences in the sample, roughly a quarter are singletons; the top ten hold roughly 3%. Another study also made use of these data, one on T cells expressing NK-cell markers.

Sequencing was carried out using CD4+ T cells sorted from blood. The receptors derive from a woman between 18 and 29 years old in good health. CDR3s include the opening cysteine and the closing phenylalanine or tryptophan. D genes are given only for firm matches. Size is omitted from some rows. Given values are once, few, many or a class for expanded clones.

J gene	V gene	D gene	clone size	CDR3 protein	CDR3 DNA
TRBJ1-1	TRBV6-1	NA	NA	CASTTVNTEAFF	TGTGCCAGCACAACGGTGAACACTGAAGCTTTCTTT
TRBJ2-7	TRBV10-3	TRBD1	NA	CAISFRDSSPNEQYF	TGTGCCATCTCGTTCAGGGACAGCTCCCCTAACGAGCAGTACTTC
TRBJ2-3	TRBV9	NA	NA	CASSVTPSSGTDTQYF	TGTGCCAGCAGCGTGACGCCGTCCAGTGGTACAGATACGCAGTATTTT
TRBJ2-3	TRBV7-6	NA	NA	CASSSGPITDTQYF	TGTGCCAGCAGCTCCGGGCCGATCACAGATACGCAGTATTTT
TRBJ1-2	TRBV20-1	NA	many	CSAQHGTYGYTF	TGCAGTGCCCAGCACGGTACCTATGGCTACACCTTC
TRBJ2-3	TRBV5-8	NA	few	CASSLIWKGDTQYF	TGTGCCAGCAGCTTGATCTGGAAGGGGGATACGCAGTATTTT
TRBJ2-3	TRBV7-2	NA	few	CASSLLLEDTQYF	TGTGCCAGCAGCTTACTGTTAGAGGATACGCAGTATTTT
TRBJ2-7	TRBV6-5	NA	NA	CASSYAGTLTYEQYF	TGTGCCAGCAGTTACGCCGGGACGCTAACCTACGAGCAGTACTTC
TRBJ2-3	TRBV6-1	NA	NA	CASGRRLGTDTQYF	TGTGCCAGCGGACGTCGCCTAGGCACAGATACGCAGTATTTT
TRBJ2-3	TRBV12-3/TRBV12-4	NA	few	CASSIQLLDTQYF	TGTGCCAGCAGTATTCAACTTCTAGATACGCAGTATTTT
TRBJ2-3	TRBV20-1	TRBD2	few	CSAIPGGGGTDTQYF	TGCAGTGCTATCCCTGGCGGGGGGGGCACAGATACGCAGTATTTT
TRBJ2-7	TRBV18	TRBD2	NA	CASSVSGKIYEQYF	TGTGCCAGCTCAGTTAGCGGGAAGATTTACGAGCAGTACTTC
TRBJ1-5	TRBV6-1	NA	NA	CASSLDKGRNQPQHF	TGTGCCAGCAGCCTCGACAAAGGTCGCAATCAGCCCCAGCATTTT
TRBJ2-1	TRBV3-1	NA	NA	CASSRLTRGQGSNEQFF	TGTGCCAGCAGCCGATTGACCCGCGGGCAGGGTTCCAATGAGCAGTTCTTC
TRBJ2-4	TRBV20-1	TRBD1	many	CSASTGGNGDIQYF	TGCAGTGCTAGCACAGGGGGGAATGGGGACATTCAGTACTTC
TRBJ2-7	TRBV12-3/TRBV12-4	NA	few	CASSFGSGYYEQYF	TGTGCCAGCAGTTTTGGATCCGGTTACTACGAGCAGTACTTC
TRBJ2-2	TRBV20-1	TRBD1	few	CSAGRQGATGELFF	TGCAGTGCTGGAAGACAGGGTGCCACCGGGGAGCTGTTTTTT
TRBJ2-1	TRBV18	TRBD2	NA	CASSPPGLENEQFF	TGTGCCAGCTCACCACCGGGACTAGAGAATGAGCAGTTCTTC
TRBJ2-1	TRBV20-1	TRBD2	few	CSAQRDSYNEQFF	TGCAGTGCCCAGCGGGACTCCTACAATGAGCAGTTCTTC
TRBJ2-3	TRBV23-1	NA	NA	CASSQSKHGKRGDTQYF	TGCGCCAGCAGTCAATCGAAACACGGGAAGAGAGGGGATACGCAGTATTTT
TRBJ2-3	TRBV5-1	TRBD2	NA	CASSDSGSSDTQYF	TGCGCCAGCAGCGATAGCGGGAGTTCTGATACGCAGTATTTT
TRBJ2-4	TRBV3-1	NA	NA	CASSQDLGGLDIQYF	TGTGCCAGCAGCCAGGACCTAGGGGGATTGGACATTCAGTACTTC
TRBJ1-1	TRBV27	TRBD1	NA	CASSFFQGAGTEAFF	TGTGCCAGCAGTTTCTTCCAGGGGGCAGGAACTGAAGCTTTCTTT
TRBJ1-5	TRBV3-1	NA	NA	CASSPTSGGNQPQHF	TGTGCCAGCAGCCCAACGTCAGGTGGCAATCAGCCCCAGCATTTT
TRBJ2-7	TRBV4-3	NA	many	CASSQRTAGDEQYF	TGCGCCAGCAGCCAGCGGACAGCCGGGGACGAGCAGTACTTC
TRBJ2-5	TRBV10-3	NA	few	CASSGVSETQYF	TGTGCTTCTTCAGGGGTTTCAGAGACCCAGTACTTC
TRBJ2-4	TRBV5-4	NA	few	CASSHDQLAKNIQYF	TGTGCCAGCAGCCACGACCAGCTAGCCAAAAACATTCAGTACTTC
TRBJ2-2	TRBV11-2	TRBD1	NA	CASSWFRGPSNTGELFF	TGTGCCAGCAGCTGGTTTAGGGGGCCCTCGAACACCGGGGAGCTGTTTTTT
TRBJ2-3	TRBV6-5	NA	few	CASSWSTTGTDTQYF	TGTGCCAGCAGTTGGAGCACAACGGGTACAGATACGCAGTATTTT
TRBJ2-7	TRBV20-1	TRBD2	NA	CSASRGGPYEQYF	TGCAGTGCTAGTCGGGGGGGGCCCTACGAGCAGTACTTC
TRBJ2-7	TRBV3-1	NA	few	CASSQAWGVGYEQYF	TGTGCCAGCAGCCAAGCGTGGGGGGTCGGCTACGAGCAGTACTTC
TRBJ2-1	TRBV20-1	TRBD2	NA	CSAEPGLARNEQFF	TGCAGTGCCGAGCCGGGACTAGCGCGGAATGAGCAGTTCTTC
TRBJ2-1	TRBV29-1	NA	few	CSVHAAGHKLSSYNEQFF	TGCAGCGTCCACGCAGCGGGACACAAACTGAGCTCCTACAATGAGCAGTTCTTC
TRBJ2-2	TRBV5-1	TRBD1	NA	CASRDGTANTGELFF	TGCGCCAGCAGGGATGGGACAGCGAACACCGGGGAGCTGTTTTTT
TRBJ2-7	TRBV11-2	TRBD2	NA	CASSSLADQRNEQYF	TGTGCCAGCAGCTCACTAGCGGACCAGAGGAACGAGCAGTACTTC
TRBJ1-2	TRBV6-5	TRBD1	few	CATTDRADGYTF	TGTGCCACTACAGACAGGGCGGATGGCTACACCTTC
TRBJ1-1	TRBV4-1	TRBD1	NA	CASSQRDRGGGTEAFF	TGCGCCAGCAGCCAACGAGACAGGGGGGGAGGCACTGAAGCTTTCTTT
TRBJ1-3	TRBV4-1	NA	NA	CASSQELASGNTIYF	TGCGCCAGCAGCCAAGAATTAGCCTCTGGAAACACCATATATTTT
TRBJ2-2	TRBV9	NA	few	CASSVESWNTGELFF	TGTGCCAGCAGCGTAGAGAGTTGGAACACCGGGGAGCTGTTTTTT
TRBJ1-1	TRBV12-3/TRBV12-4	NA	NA	CASSSTPVGTEAFF	TGTGCCAGCAGTTCCACCCCCGTCGGCACTGAAGCTTTCTTT
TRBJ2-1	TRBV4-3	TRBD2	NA	CASSLAGLATNEQFF	TGCGCCAGCAGCCTCGCGGGACTAGCGACGAATGAGCAGTTCTTC
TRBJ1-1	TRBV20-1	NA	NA	CSASMGIGSFYTEAFF	TGCAGTGCTAGTATGGGGATTGGGTCCTTTTACACTGAAGCTTTCTTT
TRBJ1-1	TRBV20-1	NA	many	CSARKSGNTEAFF	TGCAGTGCTAGAAAGTCAGGGAACACTGAAGCTTTCTTT
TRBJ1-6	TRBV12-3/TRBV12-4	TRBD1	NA	CASSSRQGSYNSPLHF	TGTGCCAGCAGTTCAAGACAGGGCTCCTATAATTCACCCCTCCACTTT
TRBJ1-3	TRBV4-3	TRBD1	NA	CASSQGTGLSGNTIYF	TGCGCCAGCAGCCAAGGGACAGGGCTGTCCGGAAACACCATATATTTT
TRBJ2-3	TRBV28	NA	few	CASRSGEGTDTQYF	TGTGCTAGCAGGTCGGGAGAGGGCACAGATACGCAGTATTTT
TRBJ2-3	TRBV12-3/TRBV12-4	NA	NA	CASSYWGAGTDTQYF	TGTGCCAGCAGCTACTGGGGGGCCGGCACAGATACGCAGTATTTT
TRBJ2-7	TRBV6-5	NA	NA	CASSYGPAYEQYF	TGTGCCAGCAGTTACGGGCCTGCCTACGAGCAGTACTTC
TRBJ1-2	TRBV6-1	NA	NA	CAAPVNYGYTF	TGTGCCGCCCCAGTTAACTATGGCTACACCTTC
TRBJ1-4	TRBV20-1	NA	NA	CSARPHEKLFF	TGCAGTGCAAGACCCCATGAAAAACTGTTTTTT
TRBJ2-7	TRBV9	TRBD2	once	CASSVGQRLAGVYEQYF	TGTGCCAGCAGCGTAGGACAGAGACTAGCGGGAGTATACGAGCAGTACTTC
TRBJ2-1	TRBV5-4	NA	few	CASSPNQGLNNEQFF	TGTGCCAGCAGCCCCAACCAGGGACTCAACAATGAGCAGTTCTTC
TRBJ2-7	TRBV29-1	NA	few	CSVMADGPYEQYF	TGCAGCGTCATGGCGGACGGCCCCTACGAGCAGTACTTC
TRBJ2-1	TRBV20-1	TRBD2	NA	CSARGLAVSYNEQFF	TGCAGTGCTAGGGGGCTAGCGGTTTCCTACAATGAGCAGTTCTTC
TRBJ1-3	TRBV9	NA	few	CASSAGGSGNTIYF	TGTGCCAGCAGCGCCGGGGGCTCTGGAAACACCATATATTTT
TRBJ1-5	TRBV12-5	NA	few	CASGPEPNQPQHF	TGTGCTAGTGGCCCTGAACCTAATCAGCCCCAGCATTTT
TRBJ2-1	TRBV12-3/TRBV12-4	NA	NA	CASSYRDKSYNEQFF	TGTGCCAGCAGTTACCGGGACAAGTCCTACAATGAGCAGTTCTTC